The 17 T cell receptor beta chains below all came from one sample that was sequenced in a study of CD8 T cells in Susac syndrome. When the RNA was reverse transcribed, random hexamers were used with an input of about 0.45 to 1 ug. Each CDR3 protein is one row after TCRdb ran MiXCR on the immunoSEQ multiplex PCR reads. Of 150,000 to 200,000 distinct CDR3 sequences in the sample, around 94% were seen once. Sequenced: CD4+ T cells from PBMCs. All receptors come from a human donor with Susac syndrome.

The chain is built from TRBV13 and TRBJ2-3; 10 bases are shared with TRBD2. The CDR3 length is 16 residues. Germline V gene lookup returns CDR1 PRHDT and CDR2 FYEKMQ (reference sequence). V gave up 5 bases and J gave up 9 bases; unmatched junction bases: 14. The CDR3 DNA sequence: TGTGCCAGCAGCCCCCTCTGGACTAGCGGCGAAGTAACGCAGTATTTT. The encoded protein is CASSPLWTSGEVTQYF.

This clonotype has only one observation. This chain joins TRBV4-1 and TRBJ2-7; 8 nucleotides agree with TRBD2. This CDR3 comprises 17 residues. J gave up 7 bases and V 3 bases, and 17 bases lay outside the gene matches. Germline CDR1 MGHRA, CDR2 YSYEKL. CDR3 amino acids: CASSQRGWGLEAGEQYF. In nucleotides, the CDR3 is TGCGCCAGCAGCCAGCGGGGGTGGGGACTAGAGGCCGGGGAGCAGTACTTC.

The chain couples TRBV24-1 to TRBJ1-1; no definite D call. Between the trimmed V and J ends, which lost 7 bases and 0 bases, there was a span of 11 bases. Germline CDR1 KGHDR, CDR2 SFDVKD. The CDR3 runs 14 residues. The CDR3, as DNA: TGTGCCACCAGGGTACAGCGAATGAACACTGAAGCTTTCTTT. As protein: CATRVQRMNTEAFF.

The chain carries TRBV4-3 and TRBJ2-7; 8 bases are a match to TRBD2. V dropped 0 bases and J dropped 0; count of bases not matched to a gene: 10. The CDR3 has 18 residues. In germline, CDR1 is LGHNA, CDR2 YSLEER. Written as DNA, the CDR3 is TGCGCCAGCAGCCAAGATCACTCGGGGGGGTCCCACTCCTACGAGCAGTACTTC. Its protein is CASSQDHSGGSHSYEQYF.

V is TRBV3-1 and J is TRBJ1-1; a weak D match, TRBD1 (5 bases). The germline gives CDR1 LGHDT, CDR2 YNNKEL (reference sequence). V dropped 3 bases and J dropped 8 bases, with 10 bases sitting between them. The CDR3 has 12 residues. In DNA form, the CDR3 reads TGTGCCAGCAGCCAGTCCGGGACCGAAGCTTTCTTT. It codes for CASSQSGTEAFF.

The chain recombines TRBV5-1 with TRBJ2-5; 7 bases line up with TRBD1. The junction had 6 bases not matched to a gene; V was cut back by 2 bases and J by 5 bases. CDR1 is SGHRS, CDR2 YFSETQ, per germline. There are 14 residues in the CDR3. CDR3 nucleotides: TGCGCCAGCAGCTTTCGACAGGGCCATGAGACCCAGTACTTC. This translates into CASSFRQGHETQYF.

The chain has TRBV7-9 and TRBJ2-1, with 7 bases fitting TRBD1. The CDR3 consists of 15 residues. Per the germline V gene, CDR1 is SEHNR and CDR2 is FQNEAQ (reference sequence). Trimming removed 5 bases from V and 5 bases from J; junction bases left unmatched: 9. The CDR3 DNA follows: TGTGCCAGCAGCCTCGAGCGACAGGGAAACAATGAGCAGTTCTTC. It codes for CASSLERQGNNEQFF. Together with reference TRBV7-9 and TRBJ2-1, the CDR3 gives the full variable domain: DTGVSQNPRHKITKRGQNVTFRCDPISEHNRLYWYRQTLGQGPEFLTYFQNEAQLEKSRLLSDRFSAERPKGSFSTLEIQRTEQGDSAMYLCASSLERQGNNEQFFGPGTRLTVL.

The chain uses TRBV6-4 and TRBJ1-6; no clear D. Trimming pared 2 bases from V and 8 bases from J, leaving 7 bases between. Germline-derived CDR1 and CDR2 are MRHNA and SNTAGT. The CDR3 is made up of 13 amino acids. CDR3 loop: CASSDDRDSPLHF. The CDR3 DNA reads TGTGCCAGCAGTGACGACCGGGATTCACCCCTCCACTTT.

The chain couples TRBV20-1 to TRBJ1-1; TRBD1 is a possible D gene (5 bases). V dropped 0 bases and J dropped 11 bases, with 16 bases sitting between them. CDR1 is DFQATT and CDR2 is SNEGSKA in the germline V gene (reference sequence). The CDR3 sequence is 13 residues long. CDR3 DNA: TGCAGTGCTAGAGAACCCACCCGGGACCAGGCTTTCTTT. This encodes CSAREPTRDQAFF.

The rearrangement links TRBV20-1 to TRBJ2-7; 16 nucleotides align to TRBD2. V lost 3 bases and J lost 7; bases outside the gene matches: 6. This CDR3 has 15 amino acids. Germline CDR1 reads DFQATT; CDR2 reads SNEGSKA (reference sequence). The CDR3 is CSASGTSGRVWEQYF. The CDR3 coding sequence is TGCAGTGCTAGCGGGACTAGCGGGAGGGTCTGGGAGCAGTACTTC.

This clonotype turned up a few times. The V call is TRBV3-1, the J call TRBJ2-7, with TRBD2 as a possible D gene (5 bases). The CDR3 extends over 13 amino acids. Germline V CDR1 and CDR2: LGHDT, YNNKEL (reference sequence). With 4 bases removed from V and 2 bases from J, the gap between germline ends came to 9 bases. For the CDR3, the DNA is TGTGCCAGCAGCCCCCGCGGGCCCTACGAGCAGTACTTC. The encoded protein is CASSPRGPYEQYF.

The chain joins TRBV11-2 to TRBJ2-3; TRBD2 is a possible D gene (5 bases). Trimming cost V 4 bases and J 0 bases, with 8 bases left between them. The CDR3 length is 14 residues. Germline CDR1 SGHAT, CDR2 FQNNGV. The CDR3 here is CASSSERSTDTQYF. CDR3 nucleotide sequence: TGTGCCAGCAGCTCCGAGCGGAGCACAGATACGCAGTATTTT.

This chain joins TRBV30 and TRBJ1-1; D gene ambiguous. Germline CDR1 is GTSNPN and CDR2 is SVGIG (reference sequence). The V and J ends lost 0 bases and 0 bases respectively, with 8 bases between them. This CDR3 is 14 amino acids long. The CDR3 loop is CAWSVLEVNTEAFF. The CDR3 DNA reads TGTGCCTGGAGTGTACTAGAAGTGAACACTGAAGCTTTCTTT.

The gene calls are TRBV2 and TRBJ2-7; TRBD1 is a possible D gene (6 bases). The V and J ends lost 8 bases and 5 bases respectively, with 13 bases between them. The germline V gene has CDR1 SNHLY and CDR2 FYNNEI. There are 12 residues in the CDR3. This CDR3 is CASWHRVHEQYF. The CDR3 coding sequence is TGTGCCAGCTGGCACAGGGTCCACGAGCAGTACTTC.

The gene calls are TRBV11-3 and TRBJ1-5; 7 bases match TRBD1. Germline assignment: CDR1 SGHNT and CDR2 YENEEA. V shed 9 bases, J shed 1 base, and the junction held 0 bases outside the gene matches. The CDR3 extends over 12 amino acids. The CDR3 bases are TGTGCCAGACAGGGGAGCAATCAGCCCCAGCATTTT. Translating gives CARQGSNQPQHF.

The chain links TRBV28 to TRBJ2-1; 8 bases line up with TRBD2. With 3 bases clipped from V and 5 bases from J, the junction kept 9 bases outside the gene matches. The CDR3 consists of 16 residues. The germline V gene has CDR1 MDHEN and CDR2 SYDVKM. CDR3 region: CASSFGSGALNNEQFF. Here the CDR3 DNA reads TGTGCCAGCAGTTTTGGTAGCGGGGCCTTAAACAATGAGCAGTTCTTC. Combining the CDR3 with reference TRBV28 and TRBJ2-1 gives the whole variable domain DVKVTQSSRYLVKRTGEKVFLECVQDMDHENMFWYRQDPGLGLRLIYFSYDVKMKEKGDIPEGYSVSREKKERFSLILESASTNQTSMYLCASSFGSGALNNEQFFGPGTRLTVL.

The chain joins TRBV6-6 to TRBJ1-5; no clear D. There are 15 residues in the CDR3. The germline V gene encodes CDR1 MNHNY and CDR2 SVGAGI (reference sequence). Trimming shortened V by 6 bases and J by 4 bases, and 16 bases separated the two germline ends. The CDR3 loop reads CASSPPGVRNQPQHF. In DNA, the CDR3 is TGTGCCAGCAGCCCTCCGGGTGTTAGGAATCAGCCCCAGCATTTT.